The 9 T cell receptor beta chains in this list originate from one sample, sequenced in a study of cytomegalovirus exposure and HLA in healthy donors. The PCR was carried out with 60 Vbeta primers and 13 Jbeta primers. Profiling relied on immunoSEQ multiplex PCR, and the TCRdb table lists in-frame clones only, not all of them. The sample lists fewer than 250,000 clones, roughly 79% seen once, with 1.5% to 2% in the top ten. What was sequenced was PBMCs. Receptors were obtained from a male donor in good health and CMV-seronegative.

This CDR3 is CASSVGGTGALWANVLTF. The CDR3 nucleotides are TGTGCCAGCAGCGTAGGAGGGACAGGCGCCCTCTGGGCCAACGTCCTGACTTTC. This sequence joins TRBV9 and TRBJ2-6; 8 nucleotides align to TRBD1. Trimming took 0 bases from V and 5 from J; bases not matched to a gene: 10. Germline CDR1 is SGDLS and CDR2 is YYNGEE. This CDR3 is built from 18 residues.

This chain uses TRBV5-8 with TRBJ1-1; TRBD1 matches at 10 bases. Trimming removed 3 bases from V and 5 bases from J; junction bases left unmatched: 4. The CDR3 loop spans 14 amino acids. CDR1 is SGHTS, CDR2 YDEGEE, per germline. The CDR3 spells CASSSGQGDTEAFF. DNA of the CDR3: TGTGCCAGCAGCTCTGGACAGGGGGATACTGAAGCTTTCTTT.

The chain links TRBV28 to TRBJ1-2; maybe TRBD1 (5 bases). The CDR3 has 16 residues. The V end lost 9 bases, the J end lost 0 bases, and 20 bases lay between the germline ends. Germline-derived CDR1 and CDR2 are MDHEN and SYDVKM. DNA of the CDR3: TGTGCCAGTCGAAAGGCGGGGCCGTTAGCTAACTATGGCTACACCTTC. This translates into CASRKAGPLANYGYTF.

The V gene is TRBV7-8, the J gene TRBJ1-2; unclear D gene. Germline CDR1 SGHVS, CDR2 FQNEAQ. Trimming cost V 2 bases and J 4 bases, with 8 bases left between them. This CDR3 spans 13 amino acids. This chain's CDR3 is CASSLLASYGYTF. As DNA, the CDR3 is TGTGCCAGCAGCTTACTAGCCAGCTATGGCTACACCTTC. The full variable domain, its missing parts supplied by reference TRBV7-8 and TRBJ1-2, is GAGVSQSPRYKVAKRGQDVALRCDPISGHVSLFWYQQALGQGPEFLTYFQNEAQLDKSGLPSDRFFAERPEGSVSTLKIQRTQQEDSAVYLCASSLLASYGYTFGSGTRLTVV.

V and J are TRBV7-3 and TRBJ1-6, with 7 bases that match TRBD1. From germline, CDR1 is SGHTA and CDR2 FQGTGA. The CDR3 is 15 amino acids. V lost 5 bases and J lost 4; bases outside the gene matches: 5. The CDR3: CASSTGTAYNSPLHF. The CDR3 DNA sequence: TGTGCCAGCAGCACCGGGACAGCTTATAATTCACCCCTCCACTTT. The full variable domain, in which reference TRBV7-3 and TRBJ1-6 provide the parts outside the CDR3, is GAGVSQTPSNKVTEKGKYVELRCDPISGHTALYWYRQSLGQGPEFLIYFQGTGAADDSGLPNDRFFAVRPEGSVSTLKIQRTERGDSAVYLCASSTGTAYNSPLHFGNGTRLTVT.

The rearrangement links TRBV7-2 to TRBJ1-5; 9 bases align to TRBD1. The junction had 13 bases not matched to a gene; V was cut back by 0 bases and J by 7 bases. CDR1 is SGHTA, CDR2 FQGNSA, per germline. CDR3 length: 18 residues. The CDR3 sequence is CASSLAGQGTMITQPQHF. The CDR3 nucleotides are TGTGCCAGCAGCTTAGCTGGACAGGGGACAATGATTACCCAGCCCCAGCATTTT.

This chain uses TRBV27 with TRBJ2-5; D may be TRBD1 (5 bases). This CDR3 spans 13 amino acids. The V gene lost 2 bases and the J gene lost 2 bases, with 6 bases spanning the gap. CDR1 MNHEY and CDR2 SMNVEV come from the germline V gene (reference sequence). The CDR3 is CASSLQGQETQYF. In DNA form, the CDR3 reads TGTGCCAGCAGTTTACAGGGTCAAGAGACCCAGTACTTC.

V is TRBV9 and J is TRBJ2-1; 7 bases map to TRBD2. Unmatched junction bases numbered 5, after V lost 0 bases and J lost 5 bases. This CDR3 region has 15 residues. Germline V gene data show CDR1 as SGDLS and CDR2 as YYNGEE. CDR3 coding DNA: TGTGCCAGCAGCGTAGGGGGCAGCGGGAACAATGAGCAGTTCTTC. It translates to CASSVGGSGNNEQFF.

The chain employs TRBV4-3 and TRBJ2-7; perhaps TRBD2 as D (5 bases). Trimming took off 1 base at V and 7 bases at J, with 14 bases between the two ends. CDR3 length equals 14 residues. Germline values: CDR1 LGHNA, CDR2 YSLEER. The CDR3 spells CASSQVVGSGEQYF. Written as DNA, the CDR3 is TGCGCCAGCAGCCAAGTGGTAGGGTCGGGGGAGCAGTACTTC.